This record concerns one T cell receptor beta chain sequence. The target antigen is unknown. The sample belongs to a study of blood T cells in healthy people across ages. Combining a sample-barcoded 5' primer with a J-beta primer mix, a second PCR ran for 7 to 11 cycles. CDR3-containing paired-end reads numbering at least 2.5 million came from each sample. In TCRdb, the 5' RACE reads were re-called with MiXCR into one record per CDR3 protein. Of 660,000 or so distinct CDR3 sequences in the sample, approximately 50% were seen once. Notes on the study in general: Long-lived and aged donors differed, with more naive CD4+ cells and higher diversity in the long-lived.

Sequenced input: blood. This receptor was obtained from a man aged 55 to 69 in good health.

This CDR3 is CASSQGQRQETQYF. The CDR3 DNA is TGTGCCAGCAGCCAAGGTCAGAGACAAGAGACCCAGTACTTC. The rearrangement joins TRBV3-1 to TRBJ2-5; D is uncertain. The CDR3 has 14 residues. From germline, CDR1 is LGHDT and CDR2 YNNKEL (reference sequence). The V gene lost 1 base and the J gene lost 2 bases, with 8 bases spanning the gap.